Detailed here is one T cell receptor beta chain. This entry belongs to a study of blood T cell repertoires in COVID-19. Study-wide background: Spain, Italy and the United States supplied samples that represented acute and convalescent COVID-19. Nucleic acid was either cDNA or gDNA, and it came from T cells, B-cell-depleted T cells, or PBMCs.

Per the original methods: It was from reference gene primer amplification that nucleated cell counts were estimated. Clones were sequenced by immunoSEQ multiplex PCR, and TCRdb holds only the in-frame ones, with some missing. Clone size and the V and J calls come from that table; the DNA yielded D and trimming. The repertoire has roughly 39,000 clones, 87% of them found once; the top ten carry roughly 9.3%. The CDR3 has 21 amino acids. Deletions cut 2 bases from V and 4 bases from J, with 29 bases between. CDR1 and CDR2 from the germline V gene are SGHVS and FQNEAQ. Sample: peripheral blood. The rearrangement joins TRBV7-8 to TRBJ2-2, with D perhaps TRBD2 (5 bases). This receptor was taken from a woman older than 75 with active COVID-19. The CDR3 sequence is CASSLKRRRATPPNFTGELFF. The CDR3 DNA reads TGTGCCAGCAGCTTAAAAAGGAGGCGGGCGACCCCCCCCAACTTCACCGGGGAGCTGTTTTTT.